This T cell receptor beta chain came from a study of T cells in Graves' hyperthyroidism and ophthalmopathy. Overall study: Pretreatment peripheral blood was obtained at initial diagnosis. Whole-study findings and limits: Model output signaled ophthalmopathy a median approximately 6 months ahead of onset. In blood, most of the thyroid clonotypes expanded above 0.001 were also present.

CDR1 ENHRY and CDR2 SYGVKD come from the germline V gene. CDR3 size: 14 residues. Exclusion of a patient resulted from uncontrolled infection, other autoimmune disease, pregnancy or lactation. This clonotype was recorded many times. The antigen remains undetermined. The junction differs from germline at one of its ends, possibly a read error. TCR beta CDR3 sequences were amplified from RNA transcripts. A set of HTBI primers served as the primers for a first-round RT-PCR of the TCR CDR3. MiXCR was run by TCRdb on the multiplex PCR reads, yielding one entry per CDR3 protein. The data show 640,000 or so distinct CDR3 sequences, roughly 14% seen once.

The rearrangement joins TRBV10-3 to TRBJ2-3, with D perhaps matching TRBD2 (7 bases). The receptor comes from a woman aged 40 to 50 with Graves' ophthalmopathy. Sequencing input: blood. CDR3 protein: CAISEGGAIDTQCF. The DNA of the CDR3 is TGTGCCATCAGCGAAGGGGGGGCGATAGATACGCAGTGTTTT.